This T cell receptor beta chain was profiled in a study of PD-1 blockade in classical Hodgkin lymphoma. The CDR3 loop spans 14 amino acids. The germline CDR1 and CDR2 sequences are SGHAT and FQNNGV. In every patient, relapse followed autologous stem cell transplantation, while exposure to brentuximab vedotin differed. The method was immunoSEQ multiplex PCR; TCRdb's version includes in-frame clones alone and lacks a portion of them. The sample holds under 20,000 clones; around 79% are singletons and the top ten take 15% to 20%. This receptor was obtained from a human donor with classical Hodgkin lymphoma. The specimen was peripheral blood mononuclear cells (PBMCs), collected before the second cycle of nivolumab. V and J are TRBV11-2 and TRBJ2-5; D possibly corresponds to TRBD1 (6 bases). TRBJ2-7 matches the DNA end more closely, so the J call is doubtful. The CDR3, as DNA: TGTGCCAGCCGAGGGACACTACAACTCCCCGAGCAGTACTTC. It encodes CASRGTLQLPEQYF.